Reported below is one T cell receptor beta chain. Its antigen is still unknown. This CDR3 comprises 14 residues. The junction had 3 bases not matched to a gene; V was cut back by 5 bases and J by 5 bases. Per germline, CDR1 MNHEY and CDR2 SMNVEV (reference sequence). Using immunoSEQ multiplex PCR, the repertoire was profiled, and TCRdb retains in-frame clones only, with some absent. The repertoire holds approximately 70,000 clones, with around 95% as singletons. The donors were part of the validation cohort of roughly 110 subjects. That cohort was separate from the first cohort, which comprised about 730 subjects. These data originate in a study of cytomegalovirus exposure and HLA in healthy donors. Study conclusions and caveats: Investigators reported fewer than 200 TCR beta chains as tied to cytomegalovirus. The tendency of first-cohort TCR clusters to co-occur in the 120 or so validation repertoires emerged from a later analysis.

V and J are TRBV27 and TRBJ1-4, with 9 positions matching TRBD1. The sequenced sample consisted of PBMCs. The clonotype was recovered from a woman between 18 and 30 years old in good health and CMV-seronegative. The CDR3 nucleotides read TGTGCCAGCAGTCCTGGGACAGGGAATGAAAAACTGTTTTTT. Protein: CASSPGTGNEKLFF.